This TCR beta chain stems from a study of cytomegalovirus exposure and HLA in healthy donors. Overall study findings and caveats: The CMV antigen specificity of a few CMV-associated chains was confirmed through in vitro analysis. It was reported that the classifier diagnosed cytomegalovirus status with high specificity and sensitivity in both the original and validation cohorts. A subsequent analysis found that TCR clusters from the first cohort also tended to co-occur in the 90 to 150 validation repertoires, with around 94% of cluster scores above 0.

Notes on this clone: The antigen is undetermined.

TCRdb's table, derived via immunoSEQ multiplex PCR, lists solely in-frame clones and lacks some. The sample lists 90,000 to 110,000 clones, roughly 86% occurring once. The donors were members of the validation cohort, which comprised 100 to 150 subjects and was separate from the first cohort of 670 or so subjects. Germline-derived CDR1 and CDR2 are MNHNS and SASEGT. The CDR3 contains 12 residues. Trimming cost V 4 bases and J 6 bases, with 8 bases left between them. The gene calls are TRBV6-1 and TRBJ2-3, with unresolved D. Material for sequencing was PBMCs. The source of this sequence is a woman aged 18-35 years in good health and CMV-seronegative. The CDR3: CASSADTDTQYF. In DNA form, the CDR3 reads TGTGCCAGCAGTGCCGACACGGATACGCAGTATTTT.